This section outlines one TCR beta chain sequence together with its context. In the authors' methods: From reference gene primer amplification, estimates of nucleated cell counts were derived. Produced via immunoSEQ multiplex PCR; TCRdb's table is partial and in-frame only. The V and J calls and the clone size are those of that table, but D and trimming were determined from the DNA. The sample has about 99,000 clones; around 84% are singletons. This specimen belongs to a study of blood T cell repertoires in COVID-19. Study as a whole: T cells, B-cell-depleted T cells, or PBMCs provided the cDNA or gDNA that served as material.

Germline lookup yields CDR1 MDHEN and CDR2 SYDVKM. V was clipped by 5 bases and J by 11 bases; unmatched bases: 15. The CDR3 extends over 16 amino acids. The sample was peripheral blood. The chain is built from TRBV28 and TRBJ1-4, with TRBD1 matching 9 bases. The origin of this receptor is a man between 65 and 79 years old with active or convalescent COVID-19. The CDR3 DNA reads as TGTGCCAGCAGTCCCGGGGGGACAGGGAAAGGGGGGAAACTGTTTTTT. Amino acids: CASSPGGTGKGGKLFF.